This T cell receptor beta chain originates from a study of blood T cell repertoires in COVID-19. Study as a whole: Samples came from the United States, Italy and Spain, spanning acute and convalescent COVID-19. Sample material is recorded as cDNA or gDNA derived from T cells, B-cell-depleted T cells, or PBMCs.

As handled by the study authors: Amplification from reference gene primers served as the basis for estimated nucleated cell counts. The method was immunoSEQ multiplex PCR; TCRdb's version includes in-frame clones alone and lacks a portion of them. That table gives V, J and clone size, and the DNA gave D and trimming. The sample records 110,000 to 150,000 clones, about 87% being singletons. CDR3 length equals 11 residues. V lost 4 bases and J 7 bases, leaving 11 bases between the germline ends. Looked up from germline, CDR1 is DFQATT and CDR2 is SNEGSKA (reference sequence). The J gene is TRBJ2-7, the V gene TRBV20-1; maybe TRBD2 (6 bases). The clonotype comes from a woman between 40 and 50 years old with acute or convalescent COVID-19. Sequencing was performed on peripheral blood. The CDR3 loop reads CSAMAGREQYF. The CDR3 region has the DNA TGCAGTGCTATGGCGGGGCGGGAGCAGTACTTC.